Described below is a single T cell receptor (beta chain) sequence and its context. Its target is not known. Treatment denoted: roughly 20 received Ad26.COV2.S at low or high dose, single or two shots; roughly 5 received placebo; per-sample allocation not given. Sample collection was performed on day 63 after the first vaccine or placebo injection. Vaccination used an Ad26 vector expressing Wuhan-strain SARS-CoV-2 spike. Generated by immunoSEQ multiplex PCR, the TCRdb table keeps only in-frame clones and is missing some. The sample has hundreds of thousands of clones; approximately 90% are singletons. These data come from a study of Ad26.COV2.S vaccination and SARS-CoV-2 variants. About the research overall: Enrollment placed the donor in the COV1001 Ad26.COV2.S trial arm.

Findings and caveats of the study: Participants given vaccine showed non-spike TCR breadth similar to that of placebo recipients. Among vaccine recipients, spike-specific TCR breadth exceeded that of placebo recipients.

The starting material was peripheral blood, obtained in a trial of Ad26.COV2.S vaccine versus placebo. This sequence was found in a person between 18 and 59 years old who received the Ad26.COV2.S COVID-19 vaccine or a placebo.

The CDR3 region is CASSQAVSTALGNTEAFF. The CDR3 DNA follows: TGCGCCAGCAGCCAAGCTGTTAGTACCGCTTTAGGAAACACTGAAGCTTTCTTT. The J gene is TRBJ1-1, the V gene TRBV4-1; D is undetermined. The CDR3 sequence is 18 residues long. Germline assignment: CDR1 MGHRA and CDR2 YSYEKL. With 1 base removed from V and 2 bases from J, the gap between germline ends came to 20 bases.